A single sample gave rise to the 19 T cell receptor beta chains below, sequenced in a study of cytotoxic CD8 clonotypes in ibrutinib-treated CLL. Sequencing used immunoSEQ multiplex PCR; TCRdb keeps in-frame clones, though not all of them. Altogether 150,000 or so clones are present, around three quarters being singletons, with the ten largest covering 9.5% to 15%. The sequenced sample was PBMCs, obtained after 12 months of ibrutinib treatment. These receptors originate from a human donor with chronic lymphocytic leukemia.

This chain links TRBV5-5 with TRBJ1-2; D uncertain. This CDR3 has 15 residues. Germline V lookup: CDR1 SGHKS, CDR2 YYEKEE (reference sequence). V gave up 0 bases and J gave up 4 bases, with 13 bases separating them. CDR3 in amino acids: CASSLAKADAYGYTF. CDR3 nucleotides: TGTGCCAGCAGCTTGGCCAAGGCAGACGCCTATGGCTACACCTTC.

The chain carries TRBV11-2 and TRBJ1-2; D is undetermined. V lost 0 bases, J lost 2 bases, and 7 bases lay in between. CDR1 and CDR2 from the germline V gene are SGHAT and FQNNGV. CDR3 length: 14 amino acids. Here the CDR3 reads CASSLDRTNYGYTF. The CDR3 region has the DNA TGTGCCAGCAGCTTAGACAGAACGAACTATGGCTACACCTTC.

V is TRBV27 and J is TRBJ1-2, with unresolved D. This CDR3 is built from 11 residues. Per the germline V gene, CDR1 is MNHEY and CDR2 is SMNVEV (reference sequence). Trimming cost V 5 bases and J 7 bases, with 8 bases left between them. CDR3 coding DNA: TGTGCCAGCAGTAACGCAGGTGGCTACACCTTC. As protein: CASSNAGGYTF.

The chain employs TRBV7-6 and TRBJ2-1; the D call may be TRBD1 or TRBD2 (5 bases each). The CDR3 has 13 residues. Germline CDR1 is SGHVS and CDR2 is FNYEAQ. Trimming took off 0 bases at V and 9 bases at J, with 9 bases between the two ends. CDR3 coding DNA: TGTGCCAGCAGCTTAGCGGGGGACCTTGAGCAGTTCTTC. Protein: CASSLAGDLEQFF.

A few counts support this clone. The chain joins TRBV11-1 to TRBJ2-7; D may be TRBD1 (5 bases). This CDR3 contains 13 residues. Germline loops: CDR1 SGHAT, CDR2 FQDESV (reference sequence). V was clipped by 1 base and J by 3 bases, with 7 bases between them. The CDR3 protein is CASSLGRVYEQYF. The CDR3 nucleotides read TGTGCCAGCAGCTTAGGCAGGGTCTACGAGCAGTACTTC.

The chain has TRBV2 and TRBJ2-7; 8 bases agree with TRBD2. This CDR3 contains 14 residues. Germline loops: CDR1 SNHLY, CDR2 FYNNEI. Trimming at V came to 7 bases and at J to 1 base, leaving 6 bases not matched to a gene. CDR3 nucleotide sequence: TGTGCCAGCACCGTAGCGGGGACGTCCTACGAGCAGTACTTC. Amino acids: CASTVAGTSYEQYF.

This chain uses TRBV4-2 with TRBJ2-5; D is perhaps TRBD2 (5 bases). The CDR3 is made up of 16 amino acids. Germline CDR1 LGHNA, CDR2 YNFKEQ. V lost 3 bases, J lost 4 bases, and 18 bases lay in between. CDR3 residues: CASSQGAAPERETQYF. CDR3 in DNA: TGTGCCAGCAGCCAGGGAGCTGCCCCGGAACGAGAGACCCAGTACTTC.

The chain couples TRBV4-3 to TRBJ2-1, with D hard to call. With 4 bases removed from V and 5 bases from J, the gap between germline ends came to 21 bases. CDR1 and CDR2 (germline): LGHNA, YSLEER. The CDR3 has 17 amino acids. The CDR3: CASSRLVGRAPHNEQFF. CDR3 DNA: TGCGCCAGCAGCCGGTTGGTAGGTCGGGCTCCACACAATGAGCAGTTCTTC.

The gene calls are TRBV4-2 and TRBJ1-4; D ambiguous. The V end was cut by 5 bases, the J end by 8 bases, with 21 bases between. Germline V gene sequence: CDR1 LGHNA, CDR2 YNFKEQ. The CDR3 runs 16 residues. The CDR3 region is CASSNSPSIGEEKLFF. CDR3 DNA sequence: TGTGCCAGCAGCAATTCTCCCAGCATCGGGGAGGAAAAACTGTTTTTT.

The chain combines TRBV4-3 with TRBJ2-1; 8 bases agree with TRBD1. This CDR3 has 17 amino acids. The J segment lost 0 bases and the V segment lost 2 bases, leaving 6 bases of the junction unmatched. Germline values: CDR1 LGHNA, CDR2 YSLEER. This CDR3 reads CASSQNRGTSSYNEQFF. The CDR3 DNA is TGCGCCAGCAGCCAAAACAGGGGGACAAGCTCCTACAATGAGCAGTTCTTC.

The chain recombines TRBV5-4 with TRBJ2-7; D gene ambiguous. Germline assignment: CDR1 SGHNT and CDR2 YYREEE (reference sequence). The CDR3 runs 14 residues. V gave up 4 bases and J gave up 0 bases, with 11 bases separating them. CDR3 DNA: TGTGCCAGCAGCGCCTCCCTCCACTCCTACGAGCAGTACTTC. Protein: CASSASLHSYEQYF. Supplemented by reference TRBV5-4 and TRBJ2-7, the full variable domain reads ETGVTQSPTHLIKTRGQQVTLRCSSQSGHNTVSWYQQALGQGPQFIFQYYREEENGRGNFPPRFSGLQFPNYSSELNVNALELDDSALYLCASSASLHSYEQYFGPGTRLTVT.

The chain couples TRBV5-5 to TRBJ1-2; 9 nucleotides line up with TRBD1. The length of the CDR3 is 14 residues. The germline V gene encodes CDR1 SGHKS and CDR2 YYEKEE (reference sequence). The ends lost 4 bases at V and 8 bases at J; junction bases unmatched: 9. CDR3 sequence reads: CASSRTGDTYGYTF. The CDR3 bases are TGTGCCAGCAGCAGGACAGGGGATACTTACGGCTACACCTTC. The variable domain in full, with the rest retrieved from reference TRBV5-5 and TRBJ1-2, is DAGVTQSPTHLIKTRGQQVTLRCSPISGHKSVSWYQQVLGQGPQFIFQYYEKEERGRGNFPDRFSARQFPNYSSELNVNALLLGDSALYLCASSRTGDTYGYTFGSGTRLTVV.

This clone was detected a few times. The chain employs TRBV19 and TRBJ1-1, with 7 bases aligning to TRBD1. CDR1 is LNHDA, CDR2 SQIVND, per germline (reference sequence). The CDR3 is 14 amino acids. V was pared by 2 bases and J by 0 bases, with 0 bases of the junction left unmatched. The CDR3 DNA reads TGTGCCAGTAGTATAACAGGGGTGAACACTGAAGCTTTCTTT. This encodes CASSITGVNTEAFF.

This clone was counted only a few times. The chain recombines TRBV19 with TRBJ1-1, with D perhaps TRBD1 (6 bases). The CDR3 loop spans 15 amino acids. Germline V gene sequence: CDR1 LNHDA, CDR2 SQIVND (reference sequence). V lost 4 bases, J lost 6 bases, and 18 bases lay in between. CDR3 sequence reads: CASSRGTGRRAEAFF. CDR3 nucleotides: TGTGCCAGTAGTAGGGGTACAGGGCGTCGGGCTGAAGCTTTCTTT.

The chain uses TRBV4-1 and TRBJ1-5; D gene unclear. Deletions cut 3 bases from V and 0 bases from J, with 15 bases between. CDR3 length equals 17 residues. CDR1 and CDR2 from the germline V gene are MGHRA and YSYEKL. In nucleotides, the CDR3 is TGCGCCAGCAGCCAGGGGTTGAGCGGGTATAGCAATCAGCCCCAGCATTTT. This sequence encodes CASSQGLSGYSNQPQHF.

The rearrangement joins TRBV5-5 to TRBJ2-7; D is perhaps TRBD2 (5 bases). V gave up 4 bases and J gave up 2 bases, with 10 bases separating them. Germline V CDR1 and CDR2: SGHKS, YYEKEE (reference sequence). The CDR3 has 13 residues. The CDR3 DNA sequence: TGTGCCAGCAGCGTCTTGACTACCTACGAGCAGTACTTC. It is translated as CASSVLTTYEQYF.

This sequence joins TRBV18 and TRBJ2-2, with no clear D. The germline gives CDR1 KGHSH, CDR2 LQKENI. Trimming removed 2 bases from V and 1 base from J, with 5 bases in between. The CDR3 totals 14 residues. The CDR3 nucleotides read TGTGCCAGCTCACCAGACTGGAACACCGGGGAGCTGTTTTTT. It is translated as CASSPDWNTGELFF.

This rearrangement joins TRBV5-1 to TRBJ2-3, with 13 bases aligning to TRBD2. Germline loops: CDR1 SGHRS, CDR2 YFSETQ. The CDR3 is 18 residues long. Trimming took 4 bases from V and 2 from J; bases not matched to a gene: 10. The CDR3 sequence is CASSNHLGLAGTTDTQYF. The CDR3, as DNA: TGCGCCAGCAGCAATCATTTGGGACTAGCGGGAACCACAGATACGCAGTATTTT.

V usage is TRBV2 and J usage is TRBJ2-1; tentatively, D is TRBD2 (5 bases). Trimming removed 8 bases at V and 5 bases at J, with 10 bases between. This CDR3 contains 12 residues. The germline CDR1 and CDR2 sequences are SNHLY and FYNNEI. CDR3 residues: CASLDLDNEQFF. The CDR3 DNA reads TGTGCCAGCTTGGACTTGGACAATGAGCAGTTCTTC.